This T cell receptor beta chain was recorded in a study of Ad26.COV2.S vaccination and SARS-CoV-2 variants (dated by TCRdb to about 2021). A note on the overall study: Vaccine-arm donors came from COV1001, a multicentre, randomized, double-blind, placebo-controlled phase I-IIa trial of Ad26.COV2.S in healthy adults. Ad26.COV2.S was given intramuscularly at 5x10^10 or 1x10^11 viral particles, as a single shot or as two shots 56 days apart. TCRbeta repertoire sequencing was used to assess the specificity and breadth of SARS-CoV-2-reactive T cell receptors after Ad26.COV2.S vaccination. The TCR-sequenced set comprised around 32 samples: some 19 Ad26.COV2.S vaccine recipients, 5 placebo recipients and 8 SARS-CoV-2 convalescent individuals. Trial participants were randomized into five groups of five, in which low-dose or high-dose Ad26.COV2.S was given once or twice, or placebo was given on both occasions. Blinding of investigators to trial group allocation was maintained during experiments and outcome assessment. Study-wide findings and limitations: The authors noted that total T cell responses may have been underestimated by the TCR breadth and depth analyses. Non-spike TCR breadth was comparable between vaccine and placebo recipients, consistent with the vaccine containing only spike. Substantial breadth of spike-specific CD8+ and CD4+ T cell responses was reported after vaccination. Comparing responses between vaccine doses or regimens was not something the study was powered to do. Compared with placebo recipients, Ad26.COV2.S recipients showed higher spike-specific TCR breadth (P = 0.0014).

TCRbeta CDR3 regions were sequenced with the immunoSEQ Assay. After extraction, genomic DNA underwent amplification by bias-controlled multiplex PCR, followed by high-throughput sequencing. The authors' pipeline ran thus. To quantify the absolute abundance of every unique TCRbeta CDR3 region, sequences were collapsed and filtered. T cell fraction was estimated by normalization of TCRbeta template counts to usable DNA, with usable DNA being measured through amplification of reference genes present in all nucleated cells. Repertoire TCRs were annotated as SARS-CoV-2-specific when V gene, CDR3 amino acid sequence and J gene were exactly matched to a known reactive TCR set. The reference SARS-CoV-2 TCR set was derived from MIRA and filtered for enrichment in COVID-19-positive ImmuneCODE repertoires, a step that removed public or cross-reactive TCRs. Using the MIRA antigens, annotated TCRs were further analysed by specific ORF or by position within an ORF. Breadth was defined as the number of annotated unique rearrangements divided by the total number of unique productive rearrangements, and depth was defined as the summed frequency of the annotated unique rearrangements. TCR breadth was compared between groups using two-sided Wilcoxon rank-sum tests. The clones in this table, taken by TCRdb from immuneACCESS, are in-frame only. Not every clone is retained; where verified, under half of the shortfall comes from an unresolved V gene, and the cause of the rest is unknown. Clonal size and the V and J genes are those of that table, whereas D and trimming came from the DNA. This sample holds roughly 510,000 clones; around 85% were observed only once. The ten largest clones represent 9.5% to 15% of the sample.

The label giving this sample's treatment or condition can be read as: over 15 received Ad26.COV2.S at low or high dose, single or two shots; a few received placebo; per-sample allocation not given. For vaccine and placebo recipients, the sequenced repertoires came from samples collected on day 63 after the first injection. Between 29 July and 7 August 2020, Cohort 1b enrolled around 25 adults aged 18-55 years at one site in Boston, USA. Ad26.COV2.S was a replication-incompetent adenovirus type 26 vector that expressed a prefusion-stabilized SARS-CoV-2 spike protein derived from the original Wuhan strain. Concerning this clone: This clone's antigen is unknown. No per-base quality is available; no much larger clone lies one base away.

V sheds 2 bases and J sheds 4 bases, leaving 14 bases between their ends. Taken from cysteine to phenylalanine, the CDR3 has 15 residues. Only the CDR3 part of the read is kept: 45 bases, read in frame from the first base. CDR1 and CDR2, looked up from the germline V gene, are LGHNA and YSLEER. The origin of this receptor is a person between 18 and 65 years old who received the Ad26.COV2.S COVID-19 vaccine or a placebo. The material was peripheral blood, obtained in a trial of Ad26.COV2.S vaccine versus placebo. Rearrangement joined TRBV4-3 to TRBJ2-5, with a weak D call of TRBD2 (5 bases match). The bases read TGCGCCAGCAGCCAAAGAGGACTCCCAAGAGAGACCCAGTACTTC. It translates as CASSQRGLPRETQYF.